What follows are 30 T cell receptor beta chains derived from one specimen sequenced in a study of technical replicates of blood from several donors (dated by TCRdb to the late 2010s). Library prep was done by the immunoSEQ multiplex PCR assay. TCRdb took over this immuneACCESS table, retaining in-frame rearrangements with V and J assigned. Such tables are incomplete; in checked studies, under half of the missing clones stem from an unresolved V gene, and the remainder is unexplained. The sample includes 75,000 to 95,000 clones, with less than 95% observed a single time. Around 0.25% of the sample rests with the top ten. The sample taken for sequencing was T cells isolated from PBMCs. These receptors were collected from a human donor in good health.

This clone was observed once. This chain joins TRBV29-1 and TRBJ1-4; a weak D match, TRBD1 (5 bases). V dropped 6 bases and J dropped 5 bases, with 13 bases sitting between them. CDR3 length equals 13 residues. Germline V lookup: CDR1 SQVTM, CDR2 ANQGSEA. CDR3 region: CSVLDSSNEKLFF. CDR3 bases: TGCAGCGTGCTAGACAGTTCCAATGAAAAACTGTTTTTT.

The chain is built from TRBV2 and TRBJ1-3; TRBD1 matches 11 bases. Germline V gives CDR1 SNHLY, CDR2 FYNNEI. This CDR3 is 17 amino acids long. J was trimmed by 1 base and V by 1 base; bases with no gene match: 3. The CDR3 loop reads CASSEVWDRGSGNTIYF. The CDR3, as DNA: TGTGCCAGCAGTGAAGTGTGGGACAGGGGGTCTGGAAACACCATATATTTT.

The chain uses TRBV10-1 and TRBJ1-1, with a tentative D call TRBD1 (5 bases). CDR1 is WNHNN and CDR2 is SYGVQD in the germline V gene (reference sequence). The V gene lost 6 bases and the J gene lost 5 bases, with 10 bases spanning the gap. CDR3 length equals 12 residues. In DNA, the CDR3 is TGCGCCAGCAGCCAGGGAGGGACTGAAGCTTTCTTT. Translation gives CASSQGGTEAFF.

In its sample, this clone was seen once. The rearrangement links TRBV7-9 to TRBJ1-6; D gene uncertain. V lost 5 bases and J 5 bases, leaving 10 bases between the germline ends. The CDR3 spans 14 residues. Germline V gives CDR1 SEHNR, CDR2 FQNEAQ (reference sequence). The CDR3 nucleotides read TGTGCCAGCAGCCCCACCAGTCATAATTCACCCCTCCACTTT. Amino acid sequence: CASSPTSHNSPLHF. Complete variable domain (other parts from reference TRBV7-9 and TRBJ1-6): DTGVSQNPRHKITKRGQNVTFRCDPISEHNRLYWYRQTLGQGPEFLTYFQNEAQLEKSRLLSDRFSAERPKGSFSTLEIQRTEQGDSAMYLCASSPTSHNSPLHFGNGTRLTVT.

This clone showed up just once. This sequence joins TRBV7-9 and TRBJ2-1, with 12 bases matching TRBD2. Germline CDR1 and CDR2: SEHNR and FQNEAQ (reference sequence). V lost 5 bases to trimming and J lost 4 bases; unmatched junction nucleotides: 3. The CDR3 sequence is 15 residues long. CDR3 amino acids: CASSPGTSGYNEQFF. CDR3 DNA sequence: TGTGCCAGCAGCCCCGGGACTAGCGGGTACAATGAGCAGTTCTTC. The full variable domain, in which reference TRBV7-9 and TRBJ2-1 provide the parts outside the CDR3, is DTGVSQNPRHKITKRGQNVTFRCDPISEHNRLYWYRQTLGQGPEFLTYFQNEAQLEKSRLLSDRFSAERPKGSFSTLEIQRTEQGDSAMYLCASSPGTSGYNEQFFGPGTRLTVL.

The chain combines TRBV6-6 with TRBJ1-6; possible D gene TRBD1, 5 bases. Germline V CDR1 and CDR2: MNHNY, SVGAGI (reference sequence). V was trimmed by 2 bases and J by 6 bases, leaving 8 bases between them. The CDR3 sequence is 14 residues long. The CDR3 DNA sequence: TGTGCCAGCAGTTACAAGGGGTTTAATTCACCCCTCCACTTT. Its protein product is CASSYKGFNSPLHF.

This chain links TRBV19 with TRBJ1-3; 10 nucleotides match TRBD1. This CDR3 contains 14 residues. J was trimmed by 5 bases and V by 5 bases; bases with no gene match: 3. Germline lookup yields CDR1 LNHDA and CDR2 SQIVND (reference sequence). CDR3 amino acids: CASSETGGRNTIYF. CDR3 nucleotide sequence: TGTGCCAGTAGTGAGACAGGGGGCAGAAACACCATATATTTT.

J is TRBJ2-7 and V is TRBV2, with 8 bases fitting TRBD2. The CDR3 runs to 13 residues. J was trimmed by 3 bases and V by 7 bases; bases with no gene match: 5. Germline-derived CDR1 and CDR2 are SNHLY and FYNNEI. CDR3 nucleotide sequence: TGTGCCAGCACGCGGGCGGGAGGCTACGAGCAGTACTTC. Translated, it gives CASTRAGGYEQYF.

The chain is built from TRBV6-5 and TRBJ1-2; D is undetermined. The CDR3 is 13 amino acids. Between the trimmed V and J ends, which lost 2 bases and 2 bases, there was a span of 6 bases. Per germline, CDR1 MNHEY and CDR2 SVGAGI. CDR3 protein: CASSYPGNYGYTF. In DNA, the CDR3 is TGTGCCAGCAGTTACCCAGGAAACTATGGCTACACCTTC.

J is TRBJ2-3 and V is TRBV6-6; 11 bases align to TRBD2. CDR1 and CDR2 from the germline V gene are MNHNY and SVGAGI (reference sequence). The CDR3 runs to 15 residues. V lost 2 bases and J lost 6; bases outside the gene matches: 4. CDR3: CASSYTSGSWDTQYF. The CDR3, as DNA: TGTGCCAGCAGTTACACTAGCGGGAGCTGGGATACGCAGTATTTT.

The rearrangement uses TRBV29-1 and TRBJ2-2, with D possibly being TRBD1 (6 bases). Germline-derived CDR1 and CDR2 are SQVTM and ANQGSEA. The CDR3 is made up of 14 amino acids. V was pared by 4 bases and J by 1 base, with 10 bases between. The CDR3 reads CSVAGTKNTGELFF. CDR3 nucleotides: TGCAGCGTTGCCGGGACAAAGAACACCGGGGAGCTGTTTTTT.

The V call is TRBV27, the J call TRBJ1-2, with D maybe TRBD1 (5 bases). The CDR3 runs to 12 residues. CDR1 is MNHEY, CDR2 SMNVEV, per germline (reference sequence). The V end lost 2 bases, the J end lost 7 bases, and 8 bases lay between the germline ends. The CDR3 sequence is CASSLGGAGYTF. The CDR3 DNA reads TGTGCCAGCAGTTTAGGAGGGGCTGGCTACACCTTC.

A single count supports this clone. The chain is built from TRBV6-1 and TRBJ2-1, with 13 bases that match TRBD2. Trimming removed 8 bases from V and 10 bases from J; junction bases left unmatched: 8. The V gene's germline CDR1 is MNHNS and CDR2 SASEGT. CDR3 length equals 14 residues. CDR3 in amino acids: CASRLAGGKGEQFF. The CDR3 region has the DNA TGTGCCAGCCGACTAGCGGGAGGAAAGGGCGAGCAGTTCTTC.

The CDR3 sequence is CASSPGRRGEQFF. DNA of the CDR3: TGTGCCAGCAGTCCCGGGAGGAGGGGTGAGCAGTTCTTC. The chain has TRBV2 and TRBJ2-1; 7 nucleotides agree with TRBD2. Unmatched junction bases numbered 7, after V lost 5 bases and J lost 9 bases. Germline V gene lookup returns CDR1 SNHLY and CDR2 FYNNEI. The CDR3 contains 13 residues.

With respect to this clone: Mismatch with germline at one junction end may stem from a read error. The V call is TRBV4-2, the J call TRBJ1-2, with D perhaps TRBD1 (5 bases). CDR1 and CDR2 (germline): LGHNA, YNFKEQ. The CDR3 has 12 residues. In nucleotides, the CDR3 is TGTGCCAGCACCCAAGGGGCAGATGGCTACACCTTC. Its protein product is CASTQGADGYTF.

V and J are TRBV5-4 and TRBJ1-2; D perhaps matches TRBD1 (5 bases). Trimming cost V 3 bases and J 3 bases, with 12 bases left between them. The germline gives CDR1 SGHNT, CDR2 YYREEE (reference sequence). The CDR3 covers 14 residues. The CDR3 sequence is CASSSRDSDYGYTF. The CDR3 nucleotides read TGTGCCAGCAGCTCCCGGGACTCCGACTATGGCTACACCTTC. Full variable domain (rest looked up from reference TRBV5-4 and TRBJ1-2): ETGVTQSPTHLIKTRGQQVTLRCSSQSGHNTVSWYQQALGQGPQFIFQYYREEENGRGNFPPRFSGLQFPNYSSELNVNALELDDSALYLCASSSRDSDYGYTFGSGTRLTVV.

V gene TRBV28 combines with J gene TRBJ1-2; no firm D call. The CDR3 totals 13 residues. CDR1 is MDHEN and CDR2 is SYDVKM in the germline V gene. V was shortened by 4 bases and J by 4 bases, with 10 bases between the two germline ends. CDR3 protein: CASSSTSGYGYTF. In DNA form, the CDR3 reads TGTGCCAGCAGTTCTACTTCAGGCTATGGCTACACCTTC.

The chain carries TRBV18 and TRBJ1-1, with D perhaps TRBD1 (5 bases). The CDR3 is 15 amino acids. V was cut by 4 bases and J by 1 base, with 13 bases left in between. From germline, CDR1 is KGHSH and CDR2 LQKENI. This CDR3 is CASSLALGPNTEAFF. In DNA, the CDR3 is TGTGCCAGCTCACTCGCCCTGGGGCCGAACACTGAAGCTTTCTTT.

This clone came up a few times. V usage is TRBV19 and J usage is TRBJ1-1; D is possibly TRBD1 (5 bases). Trimming removed 9 bases at V and 2 bases at J, with 22 bases between. Germline V lookup: CDR1 LNHDA, CDR2 SQIVND (reference sequence). This CDR3 spans 16 amino acids. This chain's CDR3 is CASPPPAGRPNTEAFF. DNA for the CDR3: TGTGCCAGCCCACCTCCAGCGGGACGACCAAACACTGAAGCTTTCTTT.

This clone is a singleton in its sample. The chain employs TRBV27 and TRBJ2-1, with 9 nucleotides matching TRBD2. Looked up from germline, CDR1 is MNHEY and CDR2 is SMNVEV (reference sequence). V was clipped by 5 bases and J by 7 bases; unmatched bases: 12. The length of the CDR3 is 16 residues. CDR3 residues: CASSPSGTSMSNEQFF. The CDR3 coding sequence is TGTGCCAGCAGTCCCTCCGGGACTAGCATGTCGAATGAGCAGTTCTTC.

The rearrangement uses TRBV7-8 and TRBJ1-1, with D hard to call. Germline V gene lookup returns CDR1 SGHVS and CDR2 FQNEAQ. CDR3 length: 13 amino acids. V dropped 6 bases and J dropped 7 bases, with 15 bases sitting between them. The DNA of the CDR3 is TGTGCCAGCAGTTCTCGCCGGTTCCTTGAAGCTTTCTTT. As protein: CASSSRRFLEAFF.

The V and J genes are TRBV7-2 and TRBJ2-7; D call uncertain. The CDR3 extends over 14 amino acids. Germline CDR1 SGHTA, CDR2 FQGNSA. Trimming took 5 bases from V and 4 from J, leaving 15 bases between them. The DNA for the CDR3 is TGTGCCAGCAGCAGAACGGGTCCCCGATACGAGCAGTACTTC. It codes for CASSRTGPRYEQYF.

This chain's CDR3 is CASSKSAENTGELFF. The CDR3 DNA is TGTGCCAGCAGCAAATCAGCGGAGAACACCGGGGAGCTGTTTTTT. The V and J genes are TRBV7-6 and TRBJ2-2; perhaps TRBD2 as D (5 bases). The CDR3 is made up of 15 amino acids. Trimming left V 5 bases short and J 1 base short, with 11 bases between. Per germline, CDR1 SGHVS and CDR2 FNYEAQ.

The chain joins TRBV6-5 to TRBJ2-5; the match to TRBD2 covers 8 bases. CDR3 length: 15 residues. CDR1 and CDR2 from the germline V gene are MNHEY and SVGAGI. V shed 3 bases and J 6 bases; nucleotides not matched to a gene: 9. The CDR3 protein is CASSYSGTSHKTQYF. The CDR3 DNA is TGTGCCAGCAGTTATTCCGGGACTAGTCATAAGACCCAGTACTTC.

The rearrangement links TRBV5-5 to TRBJ1-5; 7 bases match TRBD1. V was clipped by 0 bases and J by 3 bases; unmatched bases: 3. Germline values: CDR1 SGHKS, CDR2 YYEKEE (reference sequence). The CDR3 has 15 residues. The DNA for the CDR3 is TGTGCCAGCAGCTTGGCCGGGACAGACAATCAGCCCCAGCATTTT. Its translation is CASSLAGTDNQPQHF.

The CDR3: CASSLGADGYGYTF. CDR3 bases: TGTGCCAGCAGCTTGGGGGCAGACGGCTATGGCTACACCTTC. The chain links TRBV5-4 to TRBJ1-2; D gene unclear. V lost 0 bases and J lost 4, with 10 bases in between. The CDR3 is 14 amino acids. The germline gives CDR1 SGHNT, CDR2 YYREEE (reference sequence).

The chain has TRBV5-1 and TRBJ2-7, with no clear D. Deletions cut 1 base from V and 0 bases from J, with 5 bases between. In germline, CDR1 is SGHRS, CDR2 YFSETQ. The CDR3 runs 13 residues. Here the CDR3 DNA reads TGCGCCAGCAGCTTGTCCAGCTCCTACGAGCAGTACTTC. It translates to CASSLSSSYEQYF.

This clone appeared once. The chain couples TRBV27 to TRBJ2-7; 10 nucleotides match TRBD1. This CDR3 is built from 15 residues. V trimming: 6 bases; J trimming: 5 bases; junction bases outside the gene matches: 10. Germline V CDR1 and CDR2: MNHEY, SMNVEV (reference sequence). As DNA, the CDR3 is TGTGCCAGCAGCAAGATTGGGACAGGGGAAGACGAGCAGTACTTC. Translating it yields CASSKIGTGEDEQYF.

The chain combines TRBV7-9 with TRBJ1-1; 7 positions agree with TRBD1. V lost 5 bases to trimming and J lost 4 bases; unmatched junction nucleotides: 10. CDR1 is SEHNR, CDR2 FQNEAQ, per germline (reference sequence). This CDR3 contains 15 residues. Here the CDR3 reads CASSPRDRAATEAFF. CDR3 coding DNA: TGTGCCAGCAGCCCGAGAGACAGGGCGGCCACTGAAGCTTTCTTT.

This chain uses TRBV7-6 with TRBJ2-7; 8 positions match TRBD1. V dropped 4 bases and J dropped 5; count of bases not matched to a gene: 10. The CDR3 is 15 amino acids. The germline CDR1 and CDR2 sequences are SGHVS and FNYEAQ. Here the CDR3 reads CASSSNLDRENEQYF. In DNA form, the CDR3 reads TGTGCCAGCAGCTCCAATCTGGACAGGGAAAACGAGCAGTACTTC.